This entry features one T cell receptor beta chain sequence. This record belongs to a study of blood T cell repertoires in COVID-19. Across the whole study: Samples taken during acute and convalescent COVID-19 were collected in the United States, Italy and Spain. PBMCs, B-cell-depleted T cells, or T cells provided the cDNA or gDNA that made up the material.

Original methodology: The assay estimated nucleated cells by amplifying reference gene primers. Sequencing was performed with immunoSEQ multiplex PCR; in TCRdb, only in-frame clones are kept and a portion is missing. V, J and clone size were drawn from that table, and D and trimming were deduced from the DNA. The sample gives around 160,000 clones, over 80% of which show up once; roughly 2.9% is in the top ten. The CDR3 runs 15 residues. Trimming removed 4 bases from V and 15 bases from J; junction bases left unmatched: 15. Germline loops: CDR1 SGHRS, CDR2 YFSETQ. This chain connects TRBV5-1 to TRBJ1-6; 8 bases align to TRBD1. The TCR comes from a woman between 40 and 55 years old with active or convalescent COVID-19. The source material was peripheral blood. As DNA, the CDR3 is TGCGCCAGCAGCCGCAACCAGGGGGCGGATCGGCACCTCCACTTT. Translation gives CASSRNQGADRHLHF. The variable domain in full, completed from reference TRBV5-1 and TRBJ1-6, reads KAGVTQTPRYLIKTRGQQVTLSCSPISGHRSVSWYQQTPGQGLQFLFEYFSETQRNKGNFPGRFSGRQFSNSRSEMNVSTLELGDSALYLCASSRNQGADRHLHFGNGTRLTVT.